This T cell receptor (beta chain) originates from a study of cytomegalovirus exposure and HLA in healthy donors. Both 60 Vbeta primers and 13 Jbeta primers went into the PCR. The repertoire was sequenced with immunoSEQ multiplex PCR; TCRdb's copy has only in-frame clones and lacks some. The sample carries some 150,000 clones, roughly 63% recorded once. Between the trimmed V and J ends, which lost 5 bases and 7 bases, there was a span of 6 bases. This CDR3 spans 11 amino acids. Germline values: CDR1 PRHDT, CDR2 FYEKMQ (reference sequence). The chain couples TRBV13 to TRBJ2-1; possibly TRBD2 for D (6 bases). This TCR derives from a woman aged 55-70 years in good health and CMV-seropositive. Material for sequencing was PBMCs. CDR3 residues: CASSGGNEQFF. The CDR3, as DNA: TGTGCCAGCAGCGGAGGGAATGAGCAGTTCTTC.